This is a list of T cell receptor beta chains from one sample in a study of Graves' ophthalmopathy and Graves' hyperthyroidism. TCRdb re-called the multiplex PCR reads with MiXCR, one entry per CDR3 protein. The profile covers a few hundred thousand distinct CDR3 sequences, with 17% appearing a single time and around 2.4% taken by the ten largest. The sequenced sample consisted of peripheral blood. The origin of the receptors is an adult woman with stable Graves' hyperthyroidism. CDR3s include the opening cysteine and the closing phenylalanine or tryptophan. A D gene is named only where the DNA matches it firmly. Where a row states a size, it is once, few, many or the class of an expanded clone; other rows omit it.

d_call,j_call,clone_size,v_call,cdr3_nt,cdr3_aa
.,TRBJ1-2,.,TRBV13,TGTGCCAGCAGCTTAGATGGGGGGCGCGATGCCACCTTC,CASSLDGGRDATF
TRBD1,TRBJ1-1,once,TRBV6-1,TGTGCCAGCACCCACTCCGGGACAGGGGTATTGGACACTGAAGCTTTCTTT,CASTHSGTGVLDTEAFF
TRBD1,TRBJ2-5,.,TRBV11-1,TGTGCCAGCAGCTTCCAGACCGGGGACAGGGGTTTCGAGACCCAGTACTTC,CASSFQTGDRGFETQYF
TRBD2,TRBJ2-5,.,TRBV7-2,TGTGCCAGCAGCTTAACTAGCGGGGGGGGAGAGACCCAGTACTTC,CASSLTSGGGETQYF
.,TRBJ2-5,.,TRBV7-2,TGTGCCAGCAGCTTATGGGTCCGCACCGGAGAGACCCAGTACTTC,CASSLWVRTGETQYF
TRBD2,TRBJ2-7,many,TRBV9,TGTGCCAGCAGCCGAAACCCGGGACTAGCGGGTAGCTACGAGCAGTACTTC,CASSRNPGLAGSYEQYF
.,TRBJ2-7,many,TRBV18,TGTGCCAGCTCAGAAGGGCAGATCGAGCAGTACTTC,CASSEGQIEQYF
.,TRBJ2-7,many,TRBV6-1,TGTGCCAGCAGTGATTCTCAGCGCCTCTACGAGCAGTACTTC,CASSDSQRLYEQYF
.,TRBJ2-5,many,TRBV18,TGTGCCAGCTCACGCCGCGGGGGCGAGACCCAGTACTTC,CASSRRGGETQYF
.,TRBJ1-5,few,TRBV4-1,TGCGCCAGCAGCCAAGAGAACAGCATTTATCAGCCCCAGCATTTT,CASSQENSIYQPQHF
.,TRBJ1-2,many,TRBV2,TGTGCCAGCAGCGCCGGGAGCGAGGGAGGCTACACCTTC,CASSAGSEGGYTF
.,TRBJ1-2,.,TRBV6-1,TGTGCCAGCAGTCCCGGTGAAGGGACCTCTGGCTACACCTTC,CASSPGEGTSGYTF
TRBD2,TRBJ2-7,.,TRBV9,TGTGCCAGCAGCATTCGAGCGGGAGCCTACGAGCAGTACTTC,CASSIRAGAYEQYF
.,TRBJ2-7,many,TRBV3-1,TGTGCCAGCAGCCAGGGACGGTCCTACGAGCAGTACTTC,CASSQGRSYEQYF
.,TRBJ2-7,many,TRBV19,TGTGCCAGTAGTATAAGAGACGGAAATCAGCCTCACGAGCAGTACTTC,CASSIRDGNQPHEQYF
.,TRBJ2-4,many,TRBV18,TGTGCCAGCTCACCACCAACAGGGACCAAAAACATTCAGTACTTC,CASSPPTGTKNIQYF
TRBD2,TRBJ2-7,few,TRBV6-1,TGTGCCACAACCCTAGCGGGGGGCTCCTACGAGCAGTACTTC,CATTLAGGSYEQYF
.,TRBJ2-2,many,TRBV28,TGTGCCAGCATCCAAGGGGCTAACACCGGGGAGCTGTTTTTT,CASIQGANTGELFF
.,TRBJ1-2,many,TRBV28,TGTGCCAGCAGTCCCTCGGACCAGTTATACTATGGCTACACCTTC,CASSPSDQLYYGYTF
TRBD1,TRBJ2-1,.,TRBV4-2,TGTGCCAGCAGCCAAGAGTTCCGGACAGGGTTGCTCAATGAGCAGTTCTTC,CASSQEFRTGLLNEQFF
.,TRBJ2-7,.,TRBV10-3,TGTGCCATCAGTGAGGTCAGGGTGGGCGAGCAGTACTTC,CAISEVRVGEQYF
.,TRBJ2-5,many,TRBV25-1,TGTGCCAGCAGTGCATCACCCCAAGAGACCCAGTACTTC,CASSASPQETQYF
.,TRBJ1-6,many,TRBV7-9,TGTGCCAGCAGCCCGCCTACAGGGAACTATAATTCACCCCTCCACTTT,CASSPPTGNYNSPLHF
.,TRBJ2-5,many,TRBV6-1,TGTGCCAGCAGTCGGTTGGGAGAGACCCAGTACTTC,CASSRLGETQYF
TRBD2,TRBJ2-7,many,TRBV27,TGTGCCAGCAGTTTAACGGCGGGAGCTTCCCACGAGCAGTACTTC,CASSLTAGASHEQYF
.,TRBJ1-1,once,TRBV6-1,TGTGCCAGCAGTGAAGCGTCCATCACTGAAGCTTTCTTT,CASSEASITEAFF
TRBD1,TRBJ1-5,many,TRBV6-1,TGTGCCAGCAGTCAAGGGACAGGGAGCATTCAGCCCCAGCATTTT,CASSQGTGSIQPQHF
.,TRBJ2-3,few,TRBV10-2,TGCGCCAGCAGCTTAACGGGTGGGGGGGGGCTAGGAGATACGCAGTATTTT,CASSLTGGGGLGDTQYF